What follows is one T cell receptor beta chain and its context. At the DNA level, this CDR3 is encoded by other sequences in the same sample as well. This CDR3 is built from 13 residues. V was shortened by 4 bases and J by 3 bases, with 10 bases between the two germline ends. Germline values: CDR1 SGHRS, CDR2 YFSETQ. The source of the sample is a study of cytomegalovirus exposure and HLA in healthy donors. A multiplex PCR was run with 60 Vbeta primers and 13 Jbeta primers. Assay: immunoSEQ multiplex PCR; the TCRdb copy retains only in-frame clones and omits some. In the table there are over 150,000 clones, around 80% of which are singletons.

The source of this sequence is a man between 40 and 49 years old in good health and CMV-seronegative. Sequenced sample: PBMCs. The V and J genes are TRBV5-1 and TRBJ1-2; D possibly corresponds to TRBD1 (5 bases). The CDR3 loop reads CASSLTRDYGYTF. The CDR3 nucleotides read TGCGCCAGCAGCCTAACCAGGGACTATGGCTACACCTTC. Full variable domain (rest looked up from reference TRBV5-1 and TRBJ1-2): KAGVTQTPRYLIKTRGQQVTLSCSPISGHRSVSWYQQTPGQGLQFLFEYFSETQRNKGNFPGRFSGRQFSNSRSEMNVSTLELGDSALYLCASSLTRDYGYTFGSGTRLTVV.